One and the same sample provided the 30 T cell receptor beta chains below, sequenced in a study of T cells in Graves' hyperthyroidism and ophthalmopathy (dated by TCRdb to about 2019). The library relied on multiplex PCR. The sequencing machine was an Illumina HiSeq 2000. The TCR beta CDR3 regions were amplified from RNA transcripts. The first round of RT-PCR for the TCR CDR3 was performed with the HTBI primer set and the Qiagen OneStep RT-PCR kit. Starting from the raw public reads, TCRdb applied fastp trimming at Q25, assembled clones with MiXCR and retained in-frame beta chains. Rows matching on CDR3 protein sequence are summarized as one entry with the most common DNA and genes. The sample table shows roughly 700,000 distinct CDR3 sequences, and around 40% are seen once. The ten biggest clones cover approximately 31% of the sample. Sequencing input: blood. The source is a woman aged 40 to 50 with Graves' hyperthyroidism.

Many counts were recorded for this clonotype. The gene calls are TRBV12-3 or TRBV12-4 and TRBJ1-3; the D gene is possibly TRBD1 (5 bases). Deletions cut 9 bases from V and 3 bases from J, with 15 bases between. This CDR3 has 14 residues. CDR3 loop: CASQQASIGNTIYF. CDR3 sequence (DNA): TGTGCCAGTCAACAGGCGTCGATTGGAAACACCATATATTTT.

The chain employs TRBV7-9 and TRBJ2-2; 8 nucleotides line up with TRBD2. V shed 5 bases and J 1 base; nucleotides not matched to a gene: 9. Germline-derived CDR1 and CDR2 are SEHNR and FQNEAQ (reference sequence). The CDR3 is made up of 17 amino acids. CDR3 residues: CASSQGYSGMNTGELFF. CDR3 in DNA: TGTGCCAGCAGCCAAGGATATAGCGGGATGAACACCGGGGAGCTGTTTTTT.

A word on this clonotype: A much more abundant neighbour one base away suggests this may be a read error. The DNA for the CDR3 is TGCAGTGCTTACTCAGATGGCAATCAGCCCCAGCATTTT. Translated: CSAYSDGNQPQHF. The V call is TRBV20-1, the J call TRBJ1-5; D is unclear. CDR3 size: 13 residues. Germline values: CDR1 DFQATT, CDR2 SNEGSKA (reference sequence). Deletions cut 5 bases from V and 2 bases from J, with 10 bases between.

This clonotype was picked up one time. The DNA is omitted, as the CDR3 cannot be located on it reliably, and the CDR3 follows TCRdb's listing. The chain's CDR3 is CSSSAGSSPYEQYF. The V call is TRBV20-1, the J call TRBJ2-7; TRBD2 was called by the table and not checked on the DNA. The length of the CDR3 is 14 amino acids, counting both ends. CDR1 is DFQATT, CDR2 SNEGSKA, per germline (reference sequence).

This clonotype was counted a few times. The CDR3 coding sequence is TGCAGTGCTAGAACACATGCCCTCGCCCGCAAAACCGGTAGCGGGAGGGCCGAGACCCAGTACTTC. Translating gives CSARTHALARKTGSGRAETQYF. The J gene is TRBJ2-5, the V gene TRBV20-1, with 11 bases matching TRBD2. Unmatched junction bases numbered 28, after V lost 2 bases and J lost 5 bases. Germline lookup yields CDR1 DFQATT and CDR2 SNEGSKA (reference sequence). The CDR3 is 22 residues long.

The chain is built from TRBV19 and TRBJ1-5; TRBD1 agrees at 8 bases. Losses at the gene ends were 3 bases for V and 0 bases for J; bases not matched to a gene: 7. Germline V lookup: CDR1 LNHDA, CDR2 SQIVND (reference sequence). The CDR3 covers 17 residues. CDR3 region: CASSIRTGISSNQPQHF. CDR3 sequence (DNA): TGTGCCAGTAGTATCCGGACAGGGATATCTAGCAATCAGCCCCAGCATTTT.

As concerns this clonotype: At one end the junction does not follow the germline gene, possibly because of a read error. The chain couples TRBV29-1 to TRBJ1-6, with unresolved D. Germline values: CDR1 SQVTM, CDR2 ANQGSEA. This CDR3 spans 11 amino acids. The CDR3 here is CSVIERGGLNF. Here the CDR3 DNA reads TGCAGCGTGATAGAGCGCGGCGGCTTAAACTTT.

This clonotype was found a few times. J is TRBJ1-4 and V is TRBV2; D is undetermined. In germline, CDR1 is SNHLY, CDR2 FYNNEI. CDR3 length: 14 amino acids. The V end was cut by 5 bases, the J end by 7 bases, with 14 bases between. The CDR3 region is CASSYGRTGEKLFF. DNA of the CDR3: TGTGCCAGCAGTTACGGAAGGACGGGTGAAAAACTGTTTTTT.

This chain joins TRBV7-8 and TRBJ1-4, with D perhaps TRBD1 (5 bases). V gave up 5 bases and J gave up 4 bases, with 20 bases separating them. The CDR3 is 17 amino acids. Germline loops: CDR1 SGHVS, CDR2 FQNEAQ. CDR3 in amino acids: CASSPNRGPYHNEKLFF. The CDR3 DNA sequence: TGTGCCAGCAGCCCCAATAGGGGCCCTTACCATAATGAAAAACTGTTTTTT.

V gene TRBV7-2 combines with J gene TRBJ2-7, with 9 bases fitting TRBD1. The V and J ends lost 1 base and 3 bases, in that order; junction bases with no gene match: 4. The CDR3 is 15 residues long. The germline V gene has CDR1 SGHTA and CDR2 FQGNSA. As DNA, the CDR3 is TGTGCCAGCAGCTTAGGACAGGGGGGACACTACGAGCAGTACTTC. The encoded protein is CASSLGQGGHYEQYF.

This clonotype occurred many times. The CDR3 nucleotides are TGTGCCACCAGAACAAGGGGAACCGGGGAGCTGTTTTTT. As protein: CATRTRGTGELFF. This chain links TRBV24-1 with TRBJ2-2; D is possibly TRBD1 (5 bases). CDR3 length: 13 amino acids. V lost 7 bases and J 5 bases, leaving 10 bases between the germline ends. The germline gives CDR1 KGHDR, CDR2 SFDVKD.

This chain uses TRBV7-9 with TRBJ2-7; D unclear. Germline V gene data show CDR1 as SEHNR and CDR2 as FQNEAQ (reference sequence). The V end was cut by 3 bases, the J end by 4 bases, with 10 bases between. The length of the CDR3 is 13 residues. The CDR3 reads CASSLNGGYEQYF. The CDR3 DNA sequence: TGTGCCAGCAGCTTGAATGGCGGTTACGAGCAGTACTTC.

In its sample, this clonotype was seen a few times. This chain links TRBV12-3 or TRBV12-4 with TRBJ1-2; the D gene is possibly TRBD1 (6 bases). V was pared by 6 bases and J by 4 bases, with 21 bases between. This CDR3 comprises 16 residues. Here the CDR3 reads CASSPTVGGRGYGYTF. As DNA, the CDR3 is TGTGCCAGCAGCCCAACCGTGGGGGGCCGTGGCTATGGCTACACCTTC.

As for this clonotype: At one boundary the junction diverges from the germline segment, which might be a read error. The rearrangement joins TRBV7-3 to TRBJ2-6, with D maybe TRBD2 (5 bases). This CDR3 is built from 18 residues. Germline lookup yields CDR1 SGHTA and CDR2 FQGTGA. The CDR3 loop reads CASSQWFRGNSGANVLTF. The CDR3 nucleotides read TGCGCCAGCAGCCAATGGTTCCGGGGAAACTCTGGGGCCAACGTCCTGACTTTC.

This clonotype showed up many times. The gene calls are TRBV24-1 and TRBJ2-2; the D is unclear. V lost 3 bases to trimming and J lost 4 bases, with 5 bases between them. Germline V gene lookup returns CDR1 KGHDR and CDR2 SFDVKD. This CDR3 has 13 amino acids. DNA for the CDR3: TGTGCCACCAGTGATAGGGTCACCGGGGAGCTGTTTTTT. This sequence encodes CATSDRVTGELFF.

This clonotype showed up just once. Relative to the germline gene, one junction end is altered; a read error may explain this. The genes are TRBV7-9 and TRBJ2-5; TRBD2 agrees at 9 bases. The CDR3 length is 16 residues. CDR1 and CDR2 from the germline V gene are SEHNR and FQNEAQ (reference sequence). The CDR3 coding sequence is TGCGCCAGCAGCCAAGTTGGCGGGGGGGAACTAGAGACCCAGTACTTC. It codes for CASSQVGGGELETQYF. The complete variable domain, with remaining parts taken from reference TRBV7-9 and TRBJ2-5, reads DTGVSQNPRHKITKRGQNVTFRCDPISEHNRLYWYRQTLGQGPEFLTYFQNEAQLEKSRLLSDRFSAERPKGSFSTLEIQRTEQGDSAMYLCASSQVGGGELETQYFGPGTRLLVL.

The V call is TRBV7-2, the J call TRBJ1-5, with TRBD1 as a possible D gene (5 bases). In germline, CDR1 is SGHTA, CDR2 FQGNSA. The ends were cut back, 4 bases at V and 3 bases at J, with 16 bases in the middle. This CDR3 spans 16 amino acids. The CDR3 sequence is CASSSMGGGYNQPQHF. As DNA, the CDR3 is TGTGCCAGCAGCTCGATGGGCGGGGGTTACAATCAGCCCCAGCATTTT.

For this clonotype: This clone may be a read error of a much larger clone one base away. Since no conserved phenylalanine or tryptophan closes the CDR3, a read error is the likely cause. This chain links TRBV10-3 with TRBJ1-1, with 9 bases fitting TRBD1. This CDR3 comprises 14 residues. Germline CDR1 reads ENHRY; CDR2 reads SYGVKD. V was clipped by 7 bases and J by 4 bases; unmatched bases: 7. This CDR3 reads CAIKLDRGPTEAFL. The CDR3 region has the DNA TGTGCCATCAAATTGGACAGGGGCCCCACTGAAGCTTTCCTT.

This clonotype was found many times. This chain uses TRBV29-1 with TRBJ1-1; D remains unclear. CDR1 is SQVTM and CDR2 is ANQGSEA in the germline V gene. The CDR3 has 13 residues. Trimming stripped 7 bases from V and 4 bases from J, with 16 bases between. The CDR3 reads CSAVSAEGTEAFF. CDR3 in DNA: TGCAGCGCCGTGTCCGCCGAAGGCACTGAAGCTTTCTTT.

This clonotype has just a few counts. This rearrangement joins TRBV19 to TRBJ1-3; 8 bases are a match to TRBD1. Germline V gives CDR1 LNHDA, CDR2 SQIVND (reference sequence). The CDR3 is 14 amino acids. V lost 7 bases and J lost 2; bases outside the gene matches: 4. The CDR3 loop reads CASTTGGPGNTIYF. For the CDR3, the DNA is TGTGCCAGTACCACAGGGGGACCTGGAAACACCATATATTTT.

This clonotype showed up many times. The V call is TRBV7-9, the J call TRBJ2-5, with a possible D match to TRBD1 (6 bases). Germline CDR1 reads SEHNR; CDR2 reads FQNEAQ (reference sequence). The V end was cut by 8 bases, the J end by 5 bases, with 12 bases between. The CDR3 runs 12 residues. For the CDR3, the DNA is TGTGCCAGCCCAGGGGAAGCGGAGACCCAGTACTTC. Encoded protein: CASPGEAETQYF.

In nucleotides, the CDR3 is TGTGCCAGCAGTTTAGCCTCGGCACATGGGAGAGAAAAACTGTTTTTT. Translation: CASSLASAHGREKLFF. The chain is built from TRBV12-3 or TRBV12-4 and TRBJ1-4; no definite D call. Between the trimmed V and J ends, which lost 0 bases and 8 bases, there was a span of 16 bases. This CDR3 is built from 16 residues.

This clonotype appeared many times. This sequence joins TRBV7-8 and TRBJ2-7, with D uncertain. Trimming removed 2 bases from V and 4 bases from J, with 18 bases in between. CDR1 and CDR2 from the germline V gene are SGHVS and FQNEAQ. The CDR3 runs 16 residues. CDR3 coding DNA: TGTGCCAGCAGCTTAATCGGGCGTATCTACTTATACGAGCAGTACTTC. This sequence encodes CASSLIGRIYLYEQYF.

The V call is TRBV25-1, the J call TRBJ2-5, with TRBD2 identical over 9 bases. Trimming at V came to 5 bases and at J to 0 bases, leaving 10 bases not matched to a gene. Germline CDR1 is MGHDK and CDR2 is SYGVNS. The CDR3 length is 17 residues. The CDR3 spells CASSPGLAGLYQETQYF. As DNA, the CDR3 is TGTGCCAGCAGTCCTGGGCTAGCGGGATTGTACCAAGAGACCCAGTACTTC.

J is TRBJ1-1 and V is TRBV2; D not resolved. V was cut by 6 bases and J by 3 bases, with 20 bases left in between. The CDR3 covers 16 residues. Germline V CDR1 and CDR2: SNHLY, FYNNEI. CDR3 bases: TGTGCCAGCAGCAGGAACAGCCTCGAAAGGGACACTGAAGCTTTCTTT. This codes for CASSRNSLERDTEAFF.

This chain connects TRBV10-3 to TRBJ1-5; unclear D gene. The CDR3 is made up of 12 amino acids. Germline values: CDR1 ENHRY, CDR2 SYGVKD. CDR3 bases: TGTACCAGCAGCAGACCCAACCAGCCCCAGCATTTT. It translates to CTSSRPNQPQHF.

The CDR3 is CATNKDPIYEQYF. CDR3 in DNA: TGTGCCACCAACAAGGACCCCATTTACGAGCAGTACTTC. V is TRBV6-9 and J is TRBJ2-7; D uncertain. The germline V gene encodes CDR1 MNHGY and CDR2 SVAAGI. Trimming shortened V by 10 bases and J by 4 bases, and 17 bases separated the two germline ends. The CDR3 loop spans 13 amino acids.

This clonotype has only a few counts. This sequence joins TRBV12-3 or TRBV12-4 and TRBJ1-3, with 8 bases matching TRBD1. The trim removed 5 bases at V and 3 bases at J, leaving 6 bases unmatched. The CDR3 runs 15 residues. For the CDR3, the DNA is TGTGCCAGCAGTACAGGGGGGAGCTTTGGAAACACCATATATTTT. It specifies CASSTGGSFGNTIYF.

This clonotype was recorded a few times. The chain links TRBV9 to TRBJ2-7, with TRBD1 matching over 7 bases. The germline V gene has CDR1 SGDLS and CDR2 YYNGEE. The V gene end was trimmed by 7 bases and the J gene end by 6 bases; junction bases not matched to a gene: 13. The CDR3 is 14 amino acids. CDR3 amino acids: CASSARGQSSEQYF. Here the CDR3 DNA reads TGTGCCAGCTCAGCCCGGGGACAGTCCAGCGAGCAGTACTTC.

V usage is TRBV27 and J usage is TRBJ2-7; no clear D gene. Germline V lookup: CDR1 MNHEY, CDR2 SMNVEV (reference sequence). The CDR3 length is 15 residues. Trimming stripped 6 bases from V and 2 bases from J, with 17 bases between. The CDR3 DNA follows: TGTGCCAGCAGCAACAAGCTCCCTCCAACCTACGAGCAGTACTTC. Amino acid sequence: CASSNKLPPTYEQYF.